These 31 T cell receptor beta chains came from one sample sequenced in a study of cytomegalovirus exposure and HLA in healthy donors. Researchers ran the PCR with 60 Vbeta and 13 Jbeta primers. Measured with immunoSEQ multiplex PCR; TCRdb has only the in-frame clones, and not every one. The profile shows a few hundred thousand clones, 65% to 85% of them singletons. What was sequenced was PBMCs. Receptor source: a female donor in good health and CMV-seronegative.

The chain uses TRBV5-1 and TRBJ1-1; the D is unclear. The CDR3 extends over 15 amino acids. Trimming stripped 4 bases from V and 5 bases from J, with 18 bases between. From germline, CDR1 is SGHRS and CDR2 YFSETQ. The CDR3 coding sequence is TGCGCCAGCAGCGAACGAACCCCAGGCTCTACTGAAGCTTTCTTT. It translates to CASSERTPGSTEAFF.

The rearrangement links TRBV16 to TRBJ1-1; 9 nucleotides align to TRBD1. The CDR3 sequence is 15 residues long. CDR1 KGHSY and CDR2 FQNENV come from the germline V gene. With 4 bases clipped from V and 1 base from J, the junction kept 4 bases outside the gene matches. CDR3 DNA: TGTGCCAGCAGCCGACGGACAGGGGCGAACACTGAAGCTTTCTTT. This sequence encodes CASSRRTGANTEAFF. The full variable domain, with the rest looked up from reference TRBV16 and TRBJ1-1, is GEEVAQTPKHLVRGEGQKAKLYCAPIKGHSYVFWYQQVLKNEFKFLISFQNENVFDETGMPKERFSAKCLPNSPCSLEIQATKLEDSAVYFCASSRRTGANTEAFFGQGTRLTVV.

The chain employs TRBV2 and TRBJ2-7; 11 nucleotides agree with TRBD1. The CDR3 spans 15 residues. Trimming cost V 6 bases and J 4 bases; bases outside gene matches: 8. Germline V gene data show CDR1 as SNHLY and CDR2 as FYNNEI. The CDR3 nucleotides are TGTGCCAGCAGCCCTTGGGACAGGGGGAGGTACGAGCAGTACTTC. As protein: CASSPWDRGRYEQYF.

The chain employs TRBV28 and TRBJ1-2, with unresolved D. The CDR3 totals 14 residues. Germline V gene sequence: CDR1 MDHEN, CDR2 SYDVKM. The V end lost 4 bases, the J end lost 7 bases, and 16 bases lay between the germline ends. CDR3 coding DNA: TGTGCCAGCAGTTCCCCCGGAGGGTTGAGTGGCTACACCTTC. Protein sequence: CASSSPGGLSGYTF.

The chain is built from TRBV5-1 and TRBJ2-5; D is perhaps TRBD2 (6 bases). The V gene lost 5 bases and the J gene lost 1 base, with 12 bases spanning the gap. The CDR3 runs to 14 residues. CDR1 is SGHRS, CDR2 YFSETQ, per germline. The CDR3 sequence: CASRMSAGQETQYF. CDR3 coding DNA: TGCGCCAGCAGGATGTCAGCGGGCCAAGAGACCCAGTACTTC.

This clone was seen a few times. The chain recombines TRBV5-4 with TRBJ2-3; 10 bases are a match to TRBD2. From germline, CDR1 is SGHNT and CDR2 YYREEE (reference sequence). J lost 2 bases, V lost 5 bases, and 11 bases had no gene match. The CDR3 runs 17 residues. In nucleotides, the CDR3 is TGTGCCAGCAGACTGGAGTCACTAGCGGGAATCACAGATACGCAGTATTTT. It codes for CASRLESLAGITDTQYF.

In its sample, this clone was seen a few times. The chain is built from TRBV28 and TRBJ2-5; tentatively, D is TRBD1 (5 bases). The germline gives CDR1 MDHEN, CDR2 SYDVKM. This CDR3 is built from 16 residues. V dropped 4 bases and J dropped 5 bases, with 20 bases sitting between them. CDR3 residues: CASSSPGLGNKETQYF. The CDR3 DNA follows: TGTGCCAGCAGTTCTCCAGGGTTGGGTAATAAGGAGACCCAGTACTTC.

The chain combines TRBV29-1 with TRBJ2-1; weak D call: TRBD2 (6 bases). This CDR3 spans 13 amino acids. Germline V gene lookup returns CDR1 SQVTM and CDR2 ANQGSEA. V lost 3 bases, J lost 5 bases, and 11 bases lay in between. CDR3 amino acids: CSVEGLGNNEQFF. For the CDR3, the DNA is TGCAGCGTTGAGGGACTGGGGAACAATGAGCAGTTCTTC.

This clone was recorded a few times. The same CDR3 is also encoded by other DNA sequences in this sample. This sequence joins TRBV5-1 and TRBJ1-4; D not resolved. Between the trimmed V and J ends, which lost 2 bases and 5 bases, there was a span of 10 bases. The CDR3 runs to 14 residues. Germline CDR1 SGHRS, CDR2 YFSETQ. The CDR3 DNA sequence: TGCGCCAGCAGCTTAGGAGGAGGAAATGAAAAACTGTTTTTT. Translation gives CASSLGGGNEKLFF.

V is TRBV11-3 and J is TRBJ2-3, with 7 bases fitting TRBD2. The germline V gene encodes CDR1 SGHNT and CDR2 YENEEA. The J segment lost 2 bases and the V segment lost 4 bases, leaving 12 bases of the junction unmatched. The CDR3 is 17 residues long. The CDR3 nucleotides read TGTGCCAGCAGCTCGGGCACGGCTAGCGGTACCACAGATACGCAGTATTTT. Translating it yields CASSSGTASGTTDTQYF.

CDR3 sequence (DNA): TGTGCCATCAGTGCCCGGGAGGGGTCCTACAATGAGCAGTTCTTC. Translated, it gives CAISAREGSYNEQFF. The chain is built from TRBV10-3 and TRBJ2-1; the match to TRBD2 covers 8 bases. This CDR3 region has 15 residues. The V segment lost 4 bases and the J segment 1 base; nucleotides outside the gene matches: 3. Germline V gene lookup returns CDR1 ENHRY and CDR2 SYGVKD.

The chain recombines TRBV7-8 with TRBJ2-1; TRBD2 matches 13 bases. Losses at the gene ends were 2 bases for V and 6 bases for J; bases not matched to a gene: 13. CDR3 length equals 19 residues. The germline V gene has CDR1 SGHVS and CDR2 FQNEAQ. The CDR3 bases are TGTGCCAGCAGCTTAAGGGTGGGACTAGCGGGAATCGGGGCCAATGAGCAGTTCTTC. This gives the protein CASSLRVGLAGIGANEQFF.

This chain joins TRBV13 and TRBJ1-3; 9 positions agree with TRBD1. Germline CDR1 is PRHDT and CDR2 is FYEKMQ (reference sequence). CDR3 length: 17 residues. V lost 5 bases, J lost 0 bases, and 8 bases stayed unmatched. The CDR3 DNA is TGTGCCAGCAGCCAATCCGGGACAGGGTTCTCTGGAAACACCATATATTTT. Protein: CASSQSGTGFSGNTIYF.

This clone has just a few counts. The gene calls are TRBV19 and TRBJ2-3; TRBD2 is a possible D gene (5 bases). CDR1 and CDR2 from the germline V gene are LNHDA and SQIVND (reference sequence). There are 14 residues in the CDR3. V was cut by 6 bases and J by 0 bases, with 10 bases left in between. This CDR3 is CASRGVGSTDTQYF. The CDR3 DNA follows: TGTGCCAGTAGGGGAGTTGGTAGCACAGATACGCAGTATTTT.

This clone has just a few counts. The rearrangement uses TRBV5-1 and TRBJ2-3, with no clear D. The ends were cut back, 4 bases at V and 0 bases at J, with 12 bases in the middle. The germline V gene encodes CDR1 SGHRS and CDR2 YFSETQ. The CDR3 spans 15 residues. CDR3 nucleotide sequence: TGCGCCAGCAGCGCAGACATCTCTAGCACAGATACGCAGTATTTT. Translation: CASSADISSTDTQYF.

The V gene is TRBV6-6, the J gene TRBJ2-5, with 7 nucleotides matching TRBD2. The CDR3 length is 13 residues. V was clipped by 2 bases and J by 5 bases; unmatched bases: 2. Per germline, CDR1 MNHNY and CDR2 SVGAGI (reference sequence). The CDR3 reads CASSYGLGETQYF. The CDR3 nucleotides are TGTGCCAGCAGTTACGGACTAGGGGAGACCCAGTACTTC.

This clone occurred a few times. CDR3 sequence (DNA): TGTGCCAGCAGCCCTACGGCTAGTTCACCCCTCCACTTT. Residues: CASSPTASSPLHF. The chain carries TRBV7-9 and TRBJ1-6; D gene ambiguous. The V gene lost 5 bases and the J gene lost 9 bases, with 11 bases spanning the gap. The CDR3 runs to 13 residues. Per the germline V gene, CDR1 is SEHNR and CDR2 is FQNEAQ (reference sequence).

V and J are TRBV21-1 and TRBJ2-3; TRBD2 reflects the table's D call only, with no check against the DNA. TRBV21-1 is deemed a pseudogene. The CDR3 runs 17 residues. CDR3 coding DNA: TGTGCCAGCAGGCTGATTTCTCGGCGGGAGGTCCCAGATACGCAGTATTTT. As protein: CASRLISRREVPDTQYF.

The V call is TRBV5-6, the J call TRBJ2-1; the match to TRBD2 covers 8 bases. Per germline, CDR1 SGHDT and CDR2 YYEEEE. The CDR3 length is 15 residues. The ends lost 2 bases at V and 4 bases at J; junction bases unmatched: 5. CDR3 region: CASSFGASGYNEQFF. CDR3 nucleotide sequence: TGTGCCAGCAGCTTTGGGGCTAGCGGGTACAATGAGCAGTTCTTC.

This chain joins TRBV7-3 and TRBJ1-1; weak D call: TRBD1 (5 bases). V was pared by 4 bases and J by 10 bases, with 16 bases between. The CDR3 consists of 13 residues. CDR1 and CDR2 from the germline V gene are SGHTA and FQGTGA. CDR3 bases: TGTGCCAGCAGCTCGTCCCCAGGGCACGGAGCTTTCTTT. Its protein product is CASSSSPGHGAFF. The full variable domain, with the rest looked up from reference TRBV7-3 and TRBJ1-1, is GAGVSQTPSNKVTEKGKYVELRCDPISGHTALYWYRQSLGQGPEFLIYFQGTGAADDSGLPNDRFFAVRPEGSVSTLKIQRTERGDSAVYLCASSSSPGHGAFFGQGTRLTVV.

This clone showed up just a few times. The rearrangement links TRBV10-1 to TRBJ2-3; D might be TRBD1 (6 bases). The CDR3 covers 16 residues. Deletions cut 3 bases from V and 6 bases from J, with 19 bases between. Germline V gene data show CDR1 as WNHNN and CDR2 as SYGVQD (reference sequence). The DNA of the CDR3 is TGCGCCAGCAGTGATTCCTCCCGGGACACCAAGGATACGCAGTATTTT. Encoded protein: CASSDSSRDTKDTQYF.

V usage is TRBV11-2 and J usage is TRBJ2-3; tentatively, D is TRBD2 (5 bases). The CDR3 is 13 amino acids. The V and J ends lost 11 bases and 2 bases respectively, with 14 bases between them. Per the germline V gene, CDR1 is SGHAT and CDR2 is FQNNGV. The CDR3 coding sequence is TGTGCCGGATCGGAGGCCTCCACAGATACGCAGTATTTT. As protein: CAGSEASTDTQYF.

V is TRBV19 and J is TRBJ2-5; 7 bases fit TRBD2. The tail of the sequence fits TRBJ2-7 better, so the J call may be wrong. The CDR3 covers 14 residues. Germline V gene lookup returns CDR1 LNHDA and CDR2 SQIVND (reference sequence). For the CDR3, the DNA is TGTGCCAGTAGTCTGGCAGCGGGAAGCAACGAGCAGTACTTC. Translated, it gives CASSLAAGSNEQYF.

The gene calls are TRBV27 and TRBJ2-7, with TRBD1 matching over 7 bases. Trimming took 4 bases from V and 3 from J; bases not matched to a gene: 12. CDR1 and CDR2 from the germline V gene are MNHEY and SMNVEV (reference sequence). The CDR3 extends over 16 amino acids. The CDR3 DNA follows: TGTGCCAGCAGTTCCCGGACAGGCGTAGGTTACTACGAGCAGTACTTC. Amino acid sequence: CASSSRTGVGYYEQYF.

This CDR3 is CASSLDRGGNYEQYF. The CDR3 nucleotides are TGTGCCAGCAGCTTAGATCGGGGCGGGAACTACGAGCAGTACTTC. The chain employs TRBV7-2 and TRBJ2-7; D is perhaps TRBD2 (6 bases). The germline V gene encodes CDR1 SGHTA and CDR2 FQGNSA. The CDR3 length is 15 residues. Deletions cut 1 base from V and 3 bases from J, with 13 bases between.

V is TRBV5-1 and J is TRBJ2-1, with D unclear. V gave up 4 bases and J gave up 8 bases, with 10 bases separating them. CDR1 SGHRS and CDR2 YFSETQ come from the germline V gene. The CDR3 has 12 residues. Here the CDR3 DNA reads TGCGCCAGCAGCGTGAGAGAGCATGAGCAGTTCTTC. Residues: CASSVREHEQFF.

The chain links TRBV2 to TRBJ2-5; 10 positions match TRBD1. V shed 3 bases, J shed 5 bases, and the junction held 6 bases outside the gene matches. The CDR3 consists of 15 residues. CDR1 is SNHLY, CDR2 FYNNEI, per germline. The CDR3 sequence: CASSDGTGDMETQYF. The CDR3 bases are TGTGCCAGCAGTGACGGGACAGGGGACATGGAGACCCAGTACTTC.

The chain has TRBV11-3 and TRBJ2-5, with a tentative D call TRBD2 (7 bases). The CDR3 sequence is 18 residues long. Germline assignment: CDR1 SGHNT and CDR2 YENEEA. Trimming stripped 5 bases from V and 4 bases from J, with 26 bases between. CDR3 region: CASSQGPGEGVYVETQYF. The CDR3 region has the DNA TGTGCCAGCAGCCAGGGACCTGGGGAGGGGGTTTATGTAGAGACCCAGTACTTC.

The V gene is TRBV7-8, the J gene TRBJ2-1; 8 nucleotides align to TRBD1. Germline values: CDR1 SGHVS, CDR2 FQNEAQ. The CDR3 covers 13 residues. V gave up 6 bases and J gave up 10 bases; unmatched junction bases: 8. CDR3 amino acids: CASSPDRVGEQFF. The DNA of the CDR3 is TGTGCCAGCAGTCCGGACAGGGTCGGGGAGCAGTTCTTC.

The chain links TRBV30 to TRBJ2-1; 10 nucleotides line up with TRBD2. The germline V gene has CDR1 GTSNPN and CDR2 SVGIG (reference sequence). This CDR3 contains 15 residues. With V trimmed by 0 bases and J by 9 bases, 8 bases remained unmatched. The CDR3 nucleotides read TGTGCCTGGAGTGTAACTGGCCTAGCGGGAGTTGAGCAGTTCTTC. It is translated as CAWSVTGLAGVEQFF.

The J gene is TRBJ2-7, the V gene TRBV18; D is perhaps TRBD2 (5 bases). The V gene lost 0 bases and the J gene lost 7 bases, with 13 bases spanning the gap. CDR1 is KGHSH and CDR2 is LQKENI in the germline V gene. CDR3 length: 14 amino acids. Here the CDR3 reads CASSPPADSGEQYF. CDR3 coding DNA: TGTGCCAGCTCACCACCCGCGGACTCGGGGGAGCAGTACTTC. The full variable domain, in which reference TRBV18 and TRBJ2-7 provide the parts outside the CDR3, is NAGVMQNPRHLVRRRGQEARLRCSPMKGHSHVYWYRQLPEEGLKFMVYLQKENIIDESGMPKERFSAEFPKEGPSILRIQQVVRGDSAAYFCASSPPADSGEQYFGPGTRLTVT.